This is a list of T cell receptor beta chains from one sample in a study of T cell changes during pregnancy in multiple sclerosis. Repertoires were generated with immunoSEQ multiplex PCR, while TCRdb's copy carries only in-frame clones and drops some. The sample shows 75,000 to 80,000 clones, 80% to 95% of them seen only once. Sequenced material: peripheral blood, taken in the second trimester of pregnancy. Receptor source: a female donor in good health, enrolled as a control in a pregnancy study. CDR3s include the opening cysteine and the closing phenylalanine or tryptophan. Each record gives: V gene, J gene, clone size, D gene, CDR3 protein, CDR3 DNA. A D gene is named only where the DNA matches it firmly. Size is stated for part of the rows, as once, few or many counts, or as a class when the clone is expanded.

>TRBV6-5|TRBJ2-7|.|.
CASSPYGGYEQYF
TGTGCCAGCAGCCCGTACGGGGGTTACGAGCAGTACTTC
>TRBV25-1|TRBJ1-5|.|.
CASRGGQNQPQHF
TGTGCCAGCAGGGGGGGGCAGAATCAGCCCCAGCATTTT
>TRBV2|TRBJ1-1|.|TRBD1
CASSERQGGDTEAFF
TGTGCCAGCAGTGAACGGCAGGGGGGTGACACTGAAGCTTTCTTT
>TRBV11-2|TRBJ1-3|.|TRBD1
CASSLTGSGNTIYF
TGTGCCAGCAGCTTGACAGGGTCTGGAAACACCATATATTTT
>TRBV5-1|TRBJ2-3|.|TRBD1
CASSTEEDRVGDTQYF
TGCGCCAGCAGCACCGAAGAGGACAGGGTAGGGGATACGCAGTATTTT
>TRBV6-5|TRBJ2-5|.|TRBD2
CASSYGGAGVETQYF
TGTGCCAGCAGTTACGGTGGAGCGGGGGTTGAGACCCAGTACTTC
>TRBV7-9|TRBJ1-2|.|TRBD1
CASSLPGQGNGYTF
TGTGCCAGCAGCTTACCGGGACAGGGGAATGGCTACACCTTC
>TRBV7-8|TRBJ1-5|.|TRBD1
CASSLRGGGFYQPQHF
TGTGCCAGCAGCTTACGTGGAGGGGGCTTCTATCAGCCCCAGCATTTT
>TRBV27|TRBJ2-7|.|.
CASTPTGSSYEQYF
TGTGCCAGCACCCCCACAGGGTCCTCCTACGAGCAGTACTTC
>TRBV5-4|TRBJ2-5|.|TRBD2
CASSLASGGQTQYF
TGTGCCAGCAGCTTGGCTAGCGGGGGACAGACCCAGTACTTC
>TRBV4-2|TRBJ2-7|.|.
CASSQVGSYEQYF
TGTGCCAGCAGCCAAGTGGGGAGCTACGAGCAGTACTTC
>TRBV30|TRBJ1-2|.|.
CAWSDFRGYGYTF
TGTGCCTGGAGTGACTTCAGGGGCTATGGCTACACCTTC
>TRBV7-6|TRBJ2-1|.|.
CASSLTATEDEQFF
TGTGCCAGCAGCTTAACCGCCACCGAGGATGAGCAGTTCTTC
>TRBV5-4|TRBJ1-6|.|.
CASSLPSSYNSPLHF
TGTGCCAGCAGCTTACCGAGCTCCTATAATTCACCCCTCCACTTT
>TRBV18|TRBJ1-5|.|TRBD1
CASTGQGEGNQPQHF
TGTGCCAGCACCGGACAGGGCGAAGGCAATCAGCCCCAGCATTTT
>TRBV7-8|TRBJ2-2|.|TRBD2
CASTIRRSGVRELAGGSGELFF
TGTGCCAGCACCATCAGACGGTCGGGAGTGCGTGAACTAGCGGGGGGTAGCGGGGAGCTGTTTTTT
>TRBV4-2|TRBJ2-7|.|.
CASSQDGRDYEQYF
TGTGCCAGCAGCCAAGACGGACGGGACTACGAGCAGTACTTC
>TRBV4-1|TRBJ2-7|.|.
CASSPNLPTTYEQYF
TGCGCCAGCAGCCCCAACCTTCCCACTACCTACGAGCAGTACTTC
>TRBV11-3|TRBJ2-1|.|.
CASSFNYWDEQFF
TGTGCCAGCAGCTTTAACTATTGGGATGAGCAGTTCTTC
>TRBV11-3|TRBJ2-3|.|.
CASSGGISTDTQYF
TGTGCCAGCAGCGGGGGGATTAGCACAGATACGCAGTATTTT
>TRBV7-2|TRBJ1-6|.|TRBD1
CASSLSGTGNSPLHF
TGTGCCAGCAGCTTATCGGGGACAGGAAATTCACCCCTCCACTTT
>TRBV11-3|TRBJ2-7|.|.
CASSIGLSHEQYF
TGTGCCAGCAGCATAGGACTATCCCACGAGCAGTACTTC
>TRBV2|TRBJ2-7|.|.
CASSARPGDEQYF
TGTGCCAGCAGTGCCCGCCCCGGGGACGAGCAGTACTTC
>TRBV5-1|TRBJ1-1|.|TRBD1
CASSLSQGARTEAFF
TGCGCCAGCAGCTTGTCTCAGGGGGCACGCACTGAAGCTTTCTTT
>TRBV30|TRBJ1-4|.|.
CAWAGGFNEKLFF
TGTGCCTGGGCGGGGGGCTTTAATGAAAAACTGTTTTTT
>TRBV19|TRBJ1-2|.|TRBD1
CATVAGGGGFYGYTF
TGTGCCACCGTGGCAGGGGGTGGGGGCTTTTATGGCTACACCTTC
>TRBV6-5|TRBJ1-1|.|TRBD1
CATNRGTEAFF
TGTGCCACTAACAGGGGTACTGAAGCTTTCTTT
>TRBV29-1|TRBJ2-7|.|TRBD2
CSVESGNSYEQYF
TGCAGCGTTGAAAGCGGGAACTCCTACGAGCAGTACTTC
>TRBV7-2|TRBJ1-5|.|.
CASSLTPGSNQPQHF
TGTGCCAGCAGCTTAACCCCCGGTTCCAATCAGCCCCAGCATTTT
>TRBV27|TRBJ2-1|.|.
CASSLATGTILNNEQFF
TGTGCCAGCAGTTTAGCCACCGGGACAATTTTGAACAATGAGCAGTTCTTC
>TRBV9|TRBJ1-2|.|TRBD1
CASSTWTGSAYGYTF
TGTGCCAGCAGCACCTGGACAGGCTCGGCATATGGCTACACCTTC
>TRBV27|TRBJ1-6|.|TRBD1
CASSPRDSLLSPLHF
TGTGCCAGCAGTCCCAGGGACAGTCTTCTCTCACCCCTCCACTTT
>TRBV19|TRBJ2-7|.|TRBD2
CASSIDLAGGLREQYF
TGTGCCAGTAGTATAGATCTAGCGGGGGGGCTTCGCGAGCAGTACTTC
>TRBV18|TRBJ1-5|.|.
CASSPRQVTAAQPQHF
TGTGCCAGCTCACCTCGCCAGGTAACAGCCGCTCAGCCCCAGCATTTT
>TRBV18|TRBJ1-4|once|TRBD1
CASSPIFGTVGEKLFF
TGTGCCAGCTCACCAATATTCGGGACAGTCGGGGAAAAACTGTTTTTT
>TRBV11-3|TRBJ2-1|.|.
CASSLGQVLGEQFF
TGTGCCAGCAGCTTAGGACAGGTGTTAGGTGAGCAGTTCTTC
>TRBV7-3|TRBJ1-1|once|TRBD1
CASSSGQVNTEAFF
TGTGCCAGCAGCTCGGGACAGGTGAACACTGAAGCTTTCTTT